This entry lists 18 T cell receptor beta chains sequenced from one sample in a study of blood T cell repertoires in COVID-19. Sequenced by immunoSEQ multiplex PCR; TCRdb stores in-frame clones only, minus some. Of 250,000 or so clones in the sample, 89% were seen once. Sequencing was performed on peripheral blood. Source of these receptors: a woman aged 40 to 50 who had recovered from COVID-19.

This rearrangement joins TRBV6-1 to TRBJ1-5, with D uncertain. The V end was cut by 0 bases, the J end by 7 bases, with 4 bases between. CDR3 size: 12 residues. The germline V gene encodes CDR1 MNHNS and CDR2 SASEGT. CDR3 bases: TGTGCCAGCAGTGAAGCAGAGCAGCCCCAGCATTTT. This codes for CASSEAEQPQHF.

The chain couples TRBV24-1 to TRBJ2-3, with 12 bases lining up with TRBD2. V lost 9 bases, J lost 2 bases, and 8 bases stayed unmatched. CDR1 and CDR2 from the germline V gene are KGHDR and SFDVKD. The CDR3 totals 16 residues. CDR3 residues: CATGTSGFFYTDTQYF. CDR3 sequence (DNA): TGTGCCACCGGGACTAGCGGGTTCTTCTACACAGATACGCAGTATTTT.

The chain joins TRBV6-5 to TRBJ2-1; 7 bases align to TRBD2. The CDR3 has 16 residues. Germline assignment: CDR1 MNHEY and CDR2 SVGAGI. V lost 0 bases to trimming and J lost 7 bases; unmatched junction nucleotides: 9. CDR3 sequence reads: CASSYSLAGLGNEQFF. CDR3 coding DNA: TGTGCCAGCAGTTACTCCTTAGCGGGTCTAGGGAATGAGCAGTTCTTC.

The chain has TRBV10-3 and TRBJ1-2, with TRBD1 matching 12 bases. Germline CDR1 and CDR2: ENHRY and SYGVKD. The CDR3 sequence is 19 residues long. J was trimmed by 8 bases and V by 2 bases; bases with no gene match: 18. For the CDR3, the DNA is TGTGCCATCAGTGAGAGATTCCTAACCCCGGGACAGGGGGCGCAGGGCTACACCTTC. Amino acids: CAISERFLTPGQGAQGYTF.

The V gene is TRBV11-3, the J gene TRBJ2-1, with D tentatively TRBD1 (5 bases). The V end was cut by 0 bases, the J end by 5 bases, with 11 bases between. Germline lookup yields CDR1 SGHNT and CDR2 YENEEA. The CDR3 is 15 residues long. The CDR3 protein is CASSLDQGNHNEQFF. The CDR3 coding sequence is TGTGCCAGCAGCTTAGACCAGGGAAACCACAATGAGCAGTTCTTC. Filled out from reference TRBV11-3 and TRBJ2-1, the complete variable domain reads EAGVVQSPRYKIIEKKQPVAFWCNPISGHNTLYWYLQNLGQGPELLIRYENEEAVDDSQLPKDRFSAERLKGVDSTLKIQPAELGDSAVYLCASSLDQGNHNEQFFGPGTRLTVL.

The rearrangement uses TRBV12-5 and TRBJ1-1; 7 bases map to TRBD1. Germline-derived CDR1 and CDR2 are LGHNT and FRNRAP. Unmatched junction bases numbered 4, after V lost 6 bases and J lost 3 bases. This CDR3 is built from 13 residues. In DNA, the CDR3 is TGTGCTAGTGGCCCGGACAGGTACACTGAAGCTTTCTTT. Translating gives CASGPDRYTEAFF.

The chain combines TRBV6-5 with TRBJ1-1; tentatively, D is TRBD1 (5 bases). Looked up from germline, CDR1 is MNHEY and CDR2 is SVGAGI. V was clipped by 6 bases and J by 0 bases, with 11 bases between them. This CDR3 spans 14 amino acids. The DNA of the CDR3 is TGTGCCAGCAGCTCGGGGGTTCTGAACACTGAAGCTTTCTTT. The encoded protein is CASSSGVLNTEAFF.

This chain uses TRBV30 with TRBJ1-1, with a weak D call TRBD1 (6 bases). CDR3 size: 13 residues. CDR1 is GTSNPN and CDR2 is SVGIG in the germline V gene (reference sequence). Trimming cost V 5 bases and J 4 bases, with 14 bases left between them. The CDR3 sequence is CAWDRQAGTEAFF. The CDR3 DNA reads as TGTGCCTGGGACAGACAGGCTGGCACTGAAGCTTTCTTT.

This clone was seen once. V gene TRBV6-5 combines with J gene TRBJ1-2, with a weak D call TRBD1 (6 bases). The CDR3 is made up of 12 amino acids. The ends were cut back, 4 bases at V and 6 bases at J, with 9 bases in the middle. In germline, CDR1 is MNHEY, CDR2 SVGAGI. The CDR3 protein is CASSSGANGYTF. The CDR3 DNA is TGTGCCAGCAGTTCAGGGGCAAATGGCTACACCTTC.

The sample holds a few counts of this clone. The J gene is TRBJ2-1, the V gene TRBV27; D gene uncertain. The CDR3 extends over 13 amino acids. Trimming cost V 6 bases and J 0 bases, with 6 bases left between them. In germline, CDR1 is MNHEY, CDR2 SMNVEV (reference sequence). This CDR3 is CASSFSSYNEQFF. CDR3 sequence (DNA): TGTGCCAGCAGCTTTTCCTCCTACAATGAGCAGTTCTTC.

The chain uses TRBV6-5 and TRBJ2-2; 10 bases are a match to TRBD2. The CDR3 extends over 15 amino acids. CDR1 is MNHEY, CDR2 SVGAGI, per germline. Unmatched junction bases numbered 1, after V lost 2 bases and J lost 4 bases. The CDR3 DNA reads TGTGCCAGCAGTTACCAGCGGGGGGGCACCGGGGAGCTGTTTTTT. Translation: CASSYQRGGTGELFF.

This clone was detected only a few times. The chain links TRBV7-8 to TRBJ1-2; 10 bases fit TRBD1. J was trimmed by 6 bases and V by 5 bases; bases with no gene match: 3. This CDR3 contains 13 residues. Germline CDR1 is SGHVS and CDR2 is FQNEAQ. This CDR3 reads CASSTGTGDGYTF. Written as DNA, the CDR3 is TGTGCCAGCAGCACTGGGACAGGGGATGGCTACACCTTC.

The chain joins TRBV11-3 to TRBJ1-5; 7 nucleotides agree with TRBD1. J lost 6 bases, V lost 7 bases, and 9 bases had no gene match. CDR3 size: 14 residues. The germline gives CDR1 SGHNT, CDR2 YENEEA. CDR3 coding DNA: TGTGCCAGCACTCCGAGGGGGCGGCTTCAGCCCCAGCATTTT. Translation gives CASTPRGRLQPQHF.

In this sample, this clone turned up once. This chain connects TRBV6-5 to TRBJ1-1, with a tentative D call TRBD1 (6 bases). Trimming pared 9 bases from V and 1 base from J, leaving 12 bases between. The germline CDR1 and CDR2 sequences are MNHEY and SVGAGI. The CDR3 covers 13 residues. This CDR3 reads CASSKGENTEAFF. In DNA, the CDR3 is TGTGCCAGTTCGAAGGGGGAGAACACTGAAGCTTTCTTT.

CDR3 nucleotide sequence: TGTGCCAGCAGACCGCGCACCGGGGAGCTGTTTTTT. Protein: CASRPRTGELFF. This rearrangement joins TRBV13 to TRBJ2-2; no reliable D call. The CDR3 has 12 amino acids. Germline-derived CDR1 and CDR2 are PRHDT and FYEKMQ (reference sequence). Deletions cut 6 bases from V and 4 bases from J, with 6 bases between.

The V and J genes are TRBV7-2 and TRBJ1-5; tentative D call: TRBD1 (5 bases). V was cut by 6 bases and J by 6 bases, with 18 bases left in between. Germline assignment: CDR1 SGHTA and CDR2 FQGNSA. The CDR3 totals 15 residues. CDR3 in amino acids: CASSHDMGGGQPQHF. In DNA, the CDR3 is TGTGCCAGCAGTCATGATATGGGGGGGGGTCAGCCCCAGCATTTT.

This chain joins TRBV2 and TRBJ1-5, with 7 bases fitting TRBD1. The germline V gene has CDR1 SNHLY and CDR2 FYNNEI. The CDR3 has 14 amino acids. The V segment lost 5 bases and the J segment 1 base; nucleotides outside the gene matches: 2. The CDR3 region is CASSPRGSNQPQHF. DNA for the CDR3: TGTGCCAGCAGTCCCAGGGGGAGCAATCAGCCCCAGCATTTT. The full variable domain, completed using reference TRBV2 and TRBJ1-5, is EPEVTQTPSHQVTQMGQEVILRCVPISNHLYFYWYRQILGQKVEFLVSFYNNEISEKSEIFDDQFSVERPDGSNFTLKIRSTKLEDSAMYFCASSPRGSNQPQHFGDGTRLSIL.

This clone was detected only once. This CDR3 reads CASSSRPSGDSYNEQFF. CDR3 in DNA: TGTGCCAGCAGCTCCCGTCCAAGCGGGGACTCCTACAATGAGCAGTTCTTC. The chain links TRBV7-3 to TRBJ2-1, with 7 bases aligning to TRBD2. CDR1 and CDR2 from the germline V gene are SGHTA and FQGTGA. J was trimmed by 0 bases and V by 4 bases; bases with no gene match: 9. The CDR3 spans 17 residues.